This paragraph reports one T cell receptor beta chain. Its antigen is as yet unknown. The conserved phenylalanine or tryptophan normally closing the CDR3 is absent here, so this likely arose from a read error. The protocol was immunoSEQ multiplex PCR, while the TCRdb copy is restricted to in-frame clones and leaves out a portion. Among 23,000 or so clones listed, roughly nine tenths were seen once. CDR3 length: 12 residues. V shed 5 bases and J shed 6 bases, with 10 bases lying between them. Per germline, CDR1 MNHEY and CDR2 SVGAGI. This entry belongs to a study of T cells after posttransplantation cyclophosphamide. Notes on the study in general: Skin or GI-infiltrating T cells shared few TRB sequences with blood. Later post-transplant blood repertoires were often dominated by donor CD8+ memory clones.

Treatment was busulfan-fludarabine conditioning, a marrow graft, and cyclophosphamide on days +3 and +4. The V and J genes are TRBV6-5 and TRBJ1-2; D uncertain. This clonotype was sampled from a female patient between 30 and 39 years old who received an allogeneic stem cell transplant from an unrelated donor, was CMV-positive, and had no GVHD. The graft donor may have contributed some T cells. The sample in question was PBMCs, obtained after allogeneic stem cell transplant with posttransplant cyclophosphamide. As DNA, the CDR3 is TGTGCCAGCAGTCGGAGTGAGGATGGCTACACCCTC. This codes for CASSRSEDGYTL.